This T cell receptor beta chain is from a study of blood T cells in healthy people across ages. Findings and limits, study-wide: Not knowing donor CMV status may have confounded expanded clonotype changes.

This clonotype was picked up a small number of times. Its antigen is not known. Each sample gave at least 6 million isolated PBMCs. This CDR3 has 17 residues. Per germline, CDR1 ENHRY and CDR2 SYGVKD. V lost 0 bases and J 2 bases, leaving 15 bases between the germline ends. A second 7 to 11 cycle PCR used barcoded and J-beta primers. TCRdb reprocessed the 5' RACE reads via MiXCR and lists one record per CDR3 protein. The sample lists 850,000 to 1,000,000 distinct CDR3 sequences, roughly 51% occurring once. The receptor was isolated from a woman in her sixties in good health. V is TRBV10-3 and J is TRBJ2-3; maybe TRBD1 (5 bases). The sample consisted of blood. CDR3 sequence: CAISESGQGGVTDTQYF. DNA of the CDR3: TGTGCCATCAGTGAGTCCGGGCAGGGCGGAGTCACAGATACGCAGTATTTT.